Presented here are 31 T cell receptor beta chains from one specimen sequenced in a study of blood T cell repertoires in COVID-19. Method: immunoSEQ multiplex PCR; TCRdb's copy keeps in-frame clones and lacks some. The table includes 100,000 to 150,000 clones, about four fifths detected once. Sequences were obtained from peripheral blood. These receptors all come from a man aged 55-75 years with active or convalescent COVID-19.

This chain uses TRBV5-1 with TRBJ1-1, with no clear D. This CDR3 has 12 residues. Between the trimmed V and J ends, which lost 0 bases and 6 bases, there was a span of 6 bases. Germline V gene data show CDR1 as SGHRS and CDR2 as YFSETQ. The DNA for the CDR3 is TGCGCCAGCAGCTTGGGGCCGCCTGAAGCTTTCTTT. As protein: CASSLGPPEAFF.

This chain links TRBV21-1 with TRBJ2-3; TRBD2, as called in the table, went unchecked against the DNA. TRBV21-1 is given as a pseudogene. The CDR3 is 13 amino acids. CDR3 sequence (DNA): TGTGCCAGCACCTCTCCGGAGTCGGATACGCAGTATTTT. This sequence encodes CASTSPESDTQYF.

In its sample, this clone was seen once. V and J are TRBV10-3 and TRBJ1-3; maybe TRBD1 (5 bases). Germline CDR1 is ENHRY and CDR2 is SYGVKD. V shed 6 bases and J shed 2 bases, with 14 bases lying between them. CDR3 length: 15 amino acids. This CDR3 is CAISLGGDPGNTIYF. The CDR3 region has the DNA TGTGCCATCAGCCTCGGGGGGGACCCTGGAAACACCATATATTTT.

The chain carries TRBV19 and TRBJ2-3; no definite D call. Trimming shortened V by 5 bases and J by 3 bases, and 9 bases separated the two germline ends. Germline-derived CDR1 and CDR2 are LNHDA and SQIVND (reference sequence). The CDR3 totals 13 residues. The CDR3 region has the DNA TGTGCCAGTAGTTCCCGAGGAACAGATACGCAGTATTTT. Its translation: CASSSRGTDTQYF.

The chain links TRBV30 to TRBJ1-2; a possible D gene is TRBD1 (5 bases). Trimming removed 2 bases from V and 5 bases from J, with 9 bases in between. This CDR3 has 12 amino acids. Germline CDR1 and CDR2: GTSNPN and SVGIG (reference sequence). CDR3: CAWSRGRYGYTF. CDR3 bases: TGTGCCTGGAGTCGGGGGAGGTATGGCTACACCTTC.

The chain couples TRBV5-5 to TRBJ2-5, with 7 bases aligning to TRBD1. The CDR3 extends over 14 amino acids. The V gene's germline CDR1 is SGHKS and CDR2 YYEKEE (reference sequence). V was clipped by 4 bases and J by 3 bases; unmatched bases: 6. CDR3 residues: CASSQGTAKETQYF. The CDR3 DNA is TGTGCCAGCAGCCAAGGGACAGCCAAAGAGACCCAGTACTTC.

The chain carries TRBV9 and TRBJ2-7; 8 bases are a match to TRBD1. The germline CDR1 and CDR2 sequences are SGDLS and YYNGEE. V lost 0 bases, J lost 2 bases, and 1 base stayed unmatched. This CDR3 has 14 residues. In nucleotides, the CDR3 is TGTGCCAGCAGCGTAGGGACAGGGACCTACGAGCAGTACTTC. Amino acid sequence: CASSVGTGTYEQYF.

The V call is TRBV5-4, the J call TRBJ2-7; tentative D call: TRBD1 (5 bases). This CDR3 spans 15 amino acids. Germline V gene lookup returns CDR1 SGHNT and CDR2 YYREEE (reference sequence). V was pared by 1 base and J by 6 bases, with 17 bases between. The CDR3 here is CASSLQAGHTSEQYF. The CDR3 DNA reads as TGTGCCAGCAGCTTGCAGGCAGGACACACAAGCGAGCAGTACTTC.

CDR3 in amino acids: CASSLGDRDGSYGYTF. CDR3 nucleotide sequence: TGTGCCAGCAGCTTAGGGGACAGGGATGGCTCTTACGGCTACACCTTC. The chain employs TRBV7-2 and TRBJ1-2; 9 bases match TRBD1. CDR3 length equals 16 residues. Germline CDR1 reads SGHTA; CDR2 reads FQGNSA. The V segment lost 1 base and the J segment 8 bases; nucleotides outside the gene matches: 11.

This chain connects TRBV6-5 to TRBJ1-2; 11 bases agree with TRBD1. The CDR3 runs to 15 residues. The J segment lost 4 bases and the V segment lost 6 bases, leaving 7 bases of the junction unmatched. Germline V lookup: CDR1 MNHEY, CDR2 SVGAGI. This CDR3 reads CASSRGQGAAYGYTF. The CDR3 nucleotides read TGTGCCAGCAGCCGCGGACAGGGGGCTGCCTATGGCTACACCTTC.

The J gene is TRBJ1-5, the V gene TRBV19; perhaps TRBD1 as D (6 bases). Germline values: CDR1 LNHDA, CDR2 SQIVND (reference sequence). This CDR3 region has 12 residues. Between the trimmed V and J ends, which lost 3 bases and 9 bases, there was a span of 9 bases. The CDR3 DNA reads TGTGCCAGTAGTATCCGAGGGGGGCCCCAGCATTTT. This codes for CASSIRGGPQHF.

The gene calls are TRBV28 and TRBJ2-6, with D perhaps TRBD2 (5 bases). V gave up 0 bases and J gave up 0 bases, with 12 bases separating them. There are 18 residues in the CDR3. Germline assignment: CDR1 MDHEN and CDR2 SYDVKM. The CDR3: CASSLWARRSSGANVLTF. DNA for the CDR3: TGTGCCAGCAGTTTATGGGCAAGGAGGAGCTCTGGGGCCAACGTCCTGACTTTC.

V usage is TRBV7-2 and J usage is TRBJ1-2, with a weak D call TRBD1 (5 bases). The CDR3 length is 14 residues. Germline V gene lookup returns CDR1 SGHTA and CDR2 FQGNSA. The germline V and J ends were trimmed by 1 base and 6 bases, with 12 bases remaining between them. The CDR3 loop reads CASSLGQGLDGYTF. The CDR3, as DNA: TGTGCCAGCAGCTTAGGGCAGGGCCTCGATGGCTACACCTTC.

The chain employs TRBV28 and TRBJ1-2; D unresolved. Trimming stripped 6 bases from V and 4 bases from J, with 12 bases between. Germline values: CDR1 MDHEN, CDR2 SYDVKM. The CDR3 covers 13 residues. The DNA of the CDR3 is TGTGCCAGCAGCCCTCCAGCGATCTATGGCTACACCTTC. Protein: CASSPPAIYGYTF.

The count of this clone is one. The chain links TRBV30 to TRBJ1-3; 7 nucleotides match TRBD1. CDR1 and CDR2 from the germline V gene are GTSNPN and SVGIG (reference sequence). V lost 5 bases, J lost 0 bases, and 4 bases stayed unmatched. CDR3 length equals 14 residues. CDR3 coding DNA: TGTGCCTGGGGGGGACAGCCCTCTGGAAACACCATATATTTT. Its protein product is CAWGGQPSGNTIYF.

The chain joins TRBV7-2 to TRBJ1-1; TRBD1 matches at 7 bases. Germline V gene sequence: CDR1 SGHTA, CDR2 FQGNSA. With V trimmed by 5 bases and J by 6 bases, 12 bases remained unmatched. The CDR3 covers 15 residues. In DNA form, the CDR3 reads TGTGCCAGCAGCCAGAGACAGGGAGGCGGACCTGAAGCTTTCTTT. It encodes CASSQRQGGGPEAFF.

The chain couples TRBV6-5 to TRBJ1-1; 8 bases align to TRBD1. The J segment lost 0 bases and the V segment lost 6 bases, leaving 6 bases of the junction unmatched. The CDR3 runs 15 residues. From germline, CDR1 is MNHEY and CDR2 SVGAGI. In DNA, the CDR3 is TGTGCCAGCAGAGATGGACAGGGATTGAACACTGAAGCTTTCTTT. Protein sequence: CASRDGQGLNTEAFF.

The J gene is TRBJ1-4, the V gene TRBV7-9; unclear D gene. The CDR3 totals 13 residues. CDR1 and CDR2 (germline): SEHNR, FQNEAQ (reference sequence). V lost 2 bases and J lost 8, with 9 bases in between. The CDR3 sequence: CASSLSSGEKLFF. CDR3 bases: TGTGCCAGCAGCTTAAGTTCGGGAGAAAAACTGTTTTTT.

The chain recombines TRBV9 with TRBJ2-3; D gene uncertain. The CDR3 covers 13 residues. Germline V lookup: CDR1 SGDLS, CDR2 YYNGEE. V gave up 0 bases and J gave up 1 base, with 3 bases separating them. This CDR3 is CASSVAGTDTQYF. CDR3 nucleotide sequence: TGTGCCAGCAGCGTAGCGGGCACAGATACGCAGTATTTT. Variable domain in full (rest from reference TRBV9 and TRBJ2-3): DSGVTQTPKHLITATGQRVTLRCSPRSGDLSVYWYQQSLDQGLQFLIQYYNGEERAKGNILERFSAQQFPDLHSELNLSSLELGDSALYFCASSVAGTDTQYFGPGTRLTVL.

The chain joins TRBV12-3 or TRBV12-4 to TRBJ1-1; a possible D gene is TRBD1 (6 bases). Trimming took off 5 bases at V and 7 bases at J, with 11 bases between the two ends. The CDR3 is 12 residues long. The CDR3 protein is CASSLGQLEAFF. CDR3 nucleotide sequence: TGTGCCAGCAGTCTGGGACAACTTGAAGCTTTCTTT.

This clone was seen just once. This chain connects TRBV6-5 to TRBJ2-7; no reliable D call. CDR3 size: 14 residues. The V and J ends lost 4 bases and 2 bases respectively, with 12 bases between them. Germline CDR1 and CDR2: MNHEY and SVGAGI. The CDR3 sequence is CASSSPTLTYEQYF. DNA of the CDR3: TGTGCCAGCAGTTCCCCGACATTGACCTACGAGCAGTACTTC.

V usage is TRBV3-1 (or the pseudogene TRBV3-2) and J usage is TRBJ1-1; TRBD1 might be the D (5 bases). The V gene lost 0 bases and the J gene lost 14 bases, with 22 bases spanning the gap. The CDR3 sequence is 15 residues long. Germline V gene lookup returns CDR1 LGHDT and CDR2 YNNKEL (reference sequence). The CDR3 loop reads CASSQERAVQGRVFF. CDR3 in DNA: TGTGCCAGCAGCCAAGAAAGGGCTGTGCAGGGCCGGGTGTTCTTT.

A few counts support this clone. The chain couples TRBV4-3 to TRBJ2-2; weak D call: TRBD1 (5 bases). This CDR3 comprises 17 residues. Trimming stripped 1 base from V and 4 bases from J, with 16 bases between. The germline V gene has CDR1 LGHNA and CDR2 YSLEER. The CDR3, as DNA: TGCGCCAGCAGCCAAGTAGACACAAGAAGGGGCACCGGGGAGCTGTTTTTT. Its protein is CASSQVDTRRGTGELFF.

The chain carries TRBV20-1 and TRBJ2-1, with TRBD1 as a possible D gene (5 bases). Germline V lookup: CDR1 DFQATT, CDR2 SNEGSKA (reference sequence). V dropped 0 bases and J dropped 15 bases, with 12 bases sitting between them. The length of the CDR3 is 11 residues. This CDR3 is CSAREILGPFF. DNA for the CDR3: TGCAGTGCTAGAGAGATCCTGGGGCCGTTCTTC.

The table lists this clone with a few counts. V usage is TRBV7-3 and J usage is TRBJ1-5; D uncertain. The CDR3 consists of 13 residues. V lost 5 bases and J lost 7, with 12 bases in between. Germline CDR1 reads SGHTA; CDR2 reads FQGTGA. CDR3 amino acids: CASSLLPGQPQHF. The CDR3 DNA reads as TGTGCCAGCAGCCTACTTCCGGGGCAGCCCCAGCATTTT.

The CDR3 nucleotides read TGTGCCAGCAGCTCAAGCGCCCAGCGGGGTTTAGAGACCCAGTACTTC. This sequence encodes CASSSSAQRGLETQYF. The gene calls are TRBV5-4 and TRBJ2-5, with 7 bases fitting TRBD2. CDR3 length equals 16 residues. CDR1 and CDR2 from the germline V gene are SGHNT and YYREEE (reference sequence). V lost 3 bases and J lost 4; bases outside the gene matches: 12.

This clone was counted once. The chain employs TRBV5-5 and TRBJ2-7; possibly TRBD1 for D (6 bases). Germline-derived CDR1 and CDR2 are SGHKS and YYEKEE (reference sequence). With 4 bases removed from V and 5 bases from J, the gap between germline ends came to 16 bases. The CDR3 contains 14 residues. The CDR3 sequence: CASSPHLTGDEQYF. In DNA form, the CDR3 reads TGTGCCAGCAGCCCACACCTGACAGGAGACGAGCAGTACTTC. Complete variable domain (other parts from reference TRBV5-5 and TRBJ2-7): DAGVTQSPTHLIKTRGQQVTLRCSPISGHKSVSWYQQVLGQGPQFIFQYYEKEERGRGNFPDRFSARQFPNYSSELNVNALLLGDSALYLCASSPHLTGDEQYFGPGTRLTVT.

The chain joins TRBV27 to TRBJ1-1; 7 bases are a match to TRBD1. Germline V gives CDR1 MNHEY, CDR2 SMNVEV (reference sequence). After removal of 4 bases from V and 1 base from J, the junction contained 6 bases not matched to a gene. This CDR3 has 15 residues. CDR3 DNA: TGTGCCAGCAGTTCGAGACAGGGAGGGAACACTGAAGCTTTCTTT. Translating gives CASSSRQGGNTEAFF.

This CDR3 reads CASNPDRGTDTQYF. Written as DNA, the CDR3 is TGTGCCAGCAACCCGGACAGGGGCACAGATACGCAGTATTTT. The chain is built from TRBV27 and TRBJ2-3; 8 bases line up with TRBD1. The length of the CDR3 is 14 residues. CDR1 MNHEY and CDR2 SMNVEV come from the germline V gene (reference sequence). Losses at the gene ends were 7 bases for V and 1 base for J; bases not matched to a gene: 4.

The genes are TRBV15 and TRBJ2-7, with 7 bases fitting TRBD1. The CDR3 is 14 amino acids. Germline CDR1 LNHNV, CDR2 YYDKDF (reference sequence). The V and J ends lost 0 bases and 4 bases, in that order; junction bases with no gene match: 3. DNA for the CDR3: TGTGCCACCAGCAGAGATCCGACAGGGTACGAGCAGTACTTC. Translated, it gives CATSRDPTGYEQYF. Looking up the rest from reference TRBV15 and TRBJ2-7 gives the full variable domain: DAMVIQNPRYQVTQFGKPVTLSCSQTLNHNVMYWYQQKSSQAPKLLFHYYDKDFNNEADTPDNFQSRRPNTSFCFLDIRSPGLGDTAMYLCATSRDPTGYEQYFGPGTRLTVT.

The genes are TRBV28 and TRBJ2-3; no clear D gene. Per germline, CDR1 MDHEN and CDR2 SYDVKM. V was pared by 5 bases and J by 6 bases, with 6 bases between. This CDR3 region has 11 residues. The CDR3 DNA follows: TGTGCCAGCAGTCTTGTGGATACGCAGTATTTT. Residues: CASSLVDTQYF.